These 14 T cell receptor beta chains share one sample of origin, sequenced in a study of blood T cells in healthy people across ages. A second roughly 6 to 11 cycle PCR used barcoded and J-beta primers. TCRdb ran MiXCR on the 5' RACE reads and lists one entry per CDR3 protein. The sample consists of 450,000 to 700,000 distinct CDR3 sequences, approximately 30% of them appearing once. The sequenced sample was blood. Receptors originate from a woman in her 70s in good health.

J is TRBJ1-1 and V is TRBV6-1; 9 positions match TRBD1. V gave up 6 bases and J gave up 5 bases; unmatched junction bases: 4. This CDR3 region has 13 residues. Germline V lookup: CDR1 MNHNS, CDR2 SASEGT. CDR3 loop: CASRLQGATEAFF. The CDR3 region has the DNA TGTGCCAGCAGACTACAGGGGGCAACTGAAGCTTTCTTT.

This chain joins TRBV27 and TRBJ1-1; 8 positions match TRBD1. This CDR3 is 13 amino acids long. The germline V gene encodes CDR1 MNHEY and CDR2 SMNVEV (reference sequence). The junction had 6 bases not matched to a gene; V was cut back by 5 bases and J by 7 bases. The CDR3 reads CASSPRGPDEAFF. The CDR3, as DNA: TGTGCCAGCAGTCCCAGGGGGCCGGATGAAGCTTTCTTT.

This clonotype has a count of ten or more. This chain joins TRBV5-1 and TRBJ1-2; 7 bases line up with TRBD1. The junction had 5 bases not matched to a gene; V was cut back by 4 bases and J by 5 bases. The CDR3 totals 13 residues. Per the germline V gene, CDR1 is SGHRS and CDR2 is YFSETQ. The CDR3, as DNA: TGCGCCAGCAGCACCGGGACAGAATATGGCTACACCTTC. Translating it yields CASSTGTEYGYTF.

This clonotype was seen many times. This chain links TRBV7-2 with TRBJ2-5; 8 nucleotides agree with TRBD1. Germline V CDR1 and CDR2: SGHTA, FQGNSA. The CDR3 length is 15 residues. The V segment lost 1 base and the J segment 4 bases; nucleotides outside the gene matches: 5. The CDR3 sequence: CASSLVGQGGETQYF. CDR3 coding DNA: TGTGCCAGCAGCTTAGTTGGACAGGGAGGAGAGACCCAGTACTTC.

The V gene is TRBV10-3, the J gene TRBJ2-5, with TRBD2 as a possible D gene (6 bases). Per germline, CDR1 ENHRY and CDR2 SYGVKD. The V end was cut by 8 bases, the J end by 2 bases, with 9 bases between. The CDR3 runs 12 residues. The CDR3: CAIGGGQETQYF. Here the CDR3 DNA reads TGTGCCATCGGAGGAGGGCAAGAGACCCAGTACTTC.

This clonotype was observed a handful of times. The rearrangement uses TRBV6-2 or TRBV6-3 and TRBJ2-1; D remains ambiguous. TRBJ2-7 explains the end of the DNA better; the J call may be wrong. Germline loops: CDR1 MNHEY, CDR2 SVGEGT. The CDR3 extends over 14 amino acids. The CDR3 reads CASSYSISPNGQYF. In DNA form, the CDR3 reads TGTGCCAGCAGTTACTCGATTTCTCCCAACGGGCAGTACTTC.

V gene TRBV12-3 or TRBV12-4 combines with J gene TRBJ2-7, with 8 bases lining up with TRBD1. The V segment lost 4 bases and the J segment 2 bases; nucleotides outside the gene matches: 7. This CDR3 comprises 15 residues. Written as DNA, the CDR3 is TGTGCCAGCAGTTGGACTCGGACAGGGCCCTACGAGCAGTACTTC. It codes for CASSWTRTGPYEQYF.

This clonotype has a handful of counts. The chain joins TRBV12-3 or TRBV12-4 to TRBJ2-4; D is perhaps TRBD1 (5 bases). There are 15 residues in the CDR3. V dropped 6 bases and J dropped 1 base, with 13 bases sitting between them. The CDR3 loop reads CASRDTSRAKNIQYF. The CDR3, as DNA: TGTGCCAGCAGGGACACGTCGAGGGCCAAAAACATTCAGTACTTC.

This sequence joins TRBV9 and TRBJ2-5; D is unresolved. Trimming removed 5 bases at V and 2 bases at J, with 16 bases between. Germline assignment: CDR1 SGDLS and CDR2 YYNGEE. CDR3 length: 15 amino acids. DNA for the CDR3: TGTGCCAGCAGGGGAAGACCGACTTTTCAAGAGACCCAGTACTTC. Its protein product is CASRGRPTFQETQYF.

The chain combines TRBV5-5 with TRBJ2-7; weak D call: TRBD2 (5 bases). The CDR3 totals 15 residues. Germline CDR1 SGHKS, CDR2 YYEKEE (reference sequence). The V end lost 4 bases, the J end lost 4 bases, and 18 bases lay between the germline ends. Here the CDR3 DNA reads TGTGCCAGCAGCCCGAGGATCGGGATGGGATACGAGCAGTACTTC. Protein sequence: CASSPRIGMGYEQYF.

The rearrangement joins TRBV10-3 to TRBJ1-2, with D perhaps matching TRBD1 (5 bases). With 6 bases removed from V and 3 bases from J, the gap between germline ends came to 8 bases. Per the germline V gene, CDR1 is ENHRY and CDR2 is SYGVKD. The CDR3 consists of 12 residues. As DNA, the CDR3 is TGTGCCATCAGGGAAGGGGACTATGGCTACACCTTC. It is translated as CAIREGDYGYTF.

The chain links TRBV20-1 to TRBJ1-1; D might be TRBD1 (5 bases). The CDR3 consists of 16 residues. Trimming stripped 0 bases from V and 0 bases from J, with 14 bases between. Germline V gene sequence: CDR1 DFQATT, CDR2 SNEGSKA (reference sequence). For the CDR3, the DNA is TGCAGTGCTAGAGATCCAGGGATCATAGTGAACACTGAAGCTTTCTTT. Protein product: CSARDPGIIVNTEAFF.

This clonotype was counted only a few times. At one end, the junction sequence differs from germline, possibly due to a read error. The chain employs TRBV9 and TRBJ1-1; TRBD1 might be the D (5 bases). Germline values: CDR1 SGDLS, CDR2 YYNGEE. The CDR3 is made up of 15 amino acids. The CDR3 coding sequence is TGTGCCAGTAGCGTGATGGCAGGGTTCCACACTGAAGCTTTCTTT. It specifies CASSVMAGFHTEAFF.

The chain links TRBV20-1 to TRBJ2-5; 7 nucleotides agree with TRBD1. Trimming at V came to 6 bases and at J to 7 bases, leaving 14 bases not matched to a gene. The germline V gene encodes CDR1 DFQATT and CDR2 SNEGSKA (reference sequence). The CDR3 sequence is 14 residues long. The CDR3 nucleotides are TGCAGTGCGGGGGAAATTACAGGGGTCGCGACCCAGTACTTC. Translation: CSAGEITGVATQYF.